The rows below give T cell receptor beta chains drawn from one sample of a study of identical twins. TCRdb reprocessed the 5' RACE reads via MiXCR and lists one record per CDR3 protein. Of around 960,000 distinct CDR3 sequences in the sample, roughly 12% were seen once. These data were likewise used in another study, on yellow fever vaccine responses in identical twins.

Input material: PBMCs. Receptor source: a young woman in good health. Each CDR3 is given with its conserved first and last residue. The order of the fields is D gene, V gene, clone size, J gene, CDR3 DNA, CDR3 protein. A D gene is named only where the DNA matches it firmly. The size entry is marked missing in some rows and otherwise reads once, few, many or a size class.

.,TRBV12-5,.,TRBJ1-2,TGTGCTAGTGGTTCCGGAGGGAACCCCTATGGCTACACCTTC,CASGSGGNPYGYTF
TRBD2,TRBV7-8,many,TRBJ2-1,TGTGCCAGCAGCTTAGCGCAGTTAGCGGGGTCGAACAATGAGCAGTTCTTC,CASSLAQLAGSNNEQFF
TRBD2,TRBV10-3,.,TRBJ2-7,TGTGCCACCGCCGGGACTACTACCTACGAGCAGTACTTC,CATAGTTTYEQYF
.,TRBV28,.,TRBJ2-7,TGTGCCAGCAGCCAGGAGGACTACGAGCAGTACTTC,CASSQEDYEQYF
TRBD1,TRBV6-1,.,TRBJ2-1,TGTGCCAGCACCATAAGGGGAGGGACAGGGTGGCACAATGAGCAGTTCTTC,CASTIRGGTGWHNEQFF
TRBD2,TRBV7-3,.,TRBJ2-1,TGTGCCAGCAGCCCCGTCGGCGGGAGTCCCAATGAGCAGTTCTTC,CASSPVGGSPNEQFF
TRBD1,TRBV12-3/TRBV12-4,many,TRBJ2-5,TGTGCCAGCAGTCCTCGGACAGGGGGAGAGACCCAGTACTTC,CASSPRTGGETQYF
TRBD1,TRBV10-3,.,TRBJ1-3,TGTGCCATCAGGCGGACAGGGGCGGGAAACACCATATATTTT,CAIRRTGAGNTIYF
.,TRBV11-2,few,TRBJ1-2,TGTGCCAGCAGCTTAGCGGGTGGCAGCGCCTATGGCTACACCTTC,CASSLAGGSAYGYTF
TRBD2,TRBV10-1,.,TRBJ2-1,TGCGCCAGCAGCGGACTAGCGGCCAATGAGCAGTTCTTC,CASSGLAANEQFF
.,TRBV20-1,.,TRBJ2-7,TGCAGTGCTAGCGCCGGGACAGCCGGGAGCTACGAGCAGTACTTC,CSASAGTAGSYEQYF
TRBD1,TRBV7-2,many,TRBJ2-2,TGTGCCAGCAGCTTTAAACAGGGGGTGTACACCGGGGAGCTGTTTTTT,CASSFKQGVYTGELFF
.,TRBV28,.,TRBJ2-4,TGTGCCAGCAGTTACCCAGCCAAAAACATTCAGTACTTC,CASSYPAKNIQYF
TRBD2,TRBV5-1,few,TRBJ2-3,TGCGCCAGCAGCTTGGCCTTTGAAGCGGGAGGTTTACGTAGGGATACGCAGTATTTT,CASSLAFEAGGLRRDTQYF
TRBD2,TRBV9,.,TRBJ2-1,TGTGCCAGCAGCGTAGGTGGGGGGGCCTACAATGAGCAGTTCTTC,CASSVGGGAYNEQFF
.,TRBV6-2/TRBV6-3,.,TRBJ2-2,TGTGCCAGCAGTTACTCTGGCGGAACCACCGGGGAGCTGTTTTTT,CASSYSGGTTGELFF
TRBD1,TRBV5-6,.,TRBJ2-1,TGTGCCAGCAGCTTTCTGGACAGGGATTCGAATGAGCAGTTCTTC,CASSFLDRDSNEQFF
.,TRBV7-9,.,TRBJ2-1,TGTGCCAGCAGCTTAGTACTTGCGGGCCTAAATGAGCAGTTCTTC,CASSLVLAGLNEQFF
.,TRBV18,.,TRBJ1-4,TGTGCCAGCTCACGTAACCATGGGAATGAAAAACTGTTTTTT,CASSRNHGNEKLFF
TRBD1,TRBV18,few,TRBJ2-7,TGTGCCAGCTCACCAGGGGGACAGGAGTCCTACGAGCAGTACTTC,CASSPGGQESYEQYF
TRBD1,TRBV24-1,.,TRBJ2-3,TGTGCCACCAGTGATCCGACAGGGGTTAGGACAGATACGCAGTATTTT,CATSDPTGVRTDTQYF
TRBD2,TRBV18,few,TRBJ2-5,TGTGCCAGCTCACCCGGGCGGGAGCCCCAAGAGACCCAGTACTTC,CASSPGREPQETQYF
.,TRBV2,.,TRBJ1-1,TGTGCCAGCAGTGTTGGATATTCCAACACTGAAGCTTTCTTT,CASSVGYSNTEAFF
.,TRBV5-1,few,TRBJ2-2,TGCGCCAGCAGCATGACCGGGACGCCCCTGACCGGGGAGCTGTTTTTT,CASSMTGTPLTGELFF
.,TRBV4-1,few,TRBJ2-7,TGCGCCAGCAGCCAAGCTCTAGGCGTACGGGACGTATCCTACGAGCAGTACTTC,CASSQALGVRDVSYEQYF
.,TRBV24-1,.,TRBJ2-7,TGTGCCACCAGTGCCGACGGAAGCTCCTACGAGCAGTACTTC,CATSADGSSYEQYF